These 18 T cell receptor beta chains share one sample of origin, sequenced in a study of beta chain features in type 1 diabetes. The entirety of the isolated RNA underwent reverse transcription, so expressed TCRB transcripts were sequenced. The data were produced by immunoSEQ multiplex PCR, yet TCRdb's version contains in-frame clones alone and is incomplete. The sample yields around 340,000 clones, roughly 8% seen once. The sample consisted of central memory CD4+ T cells from blood. These receptors were collected from a woman between 18 and 29 years old in good health.

The V call is TRBV2, the J call TRBJ2-1; TRBD2 aligns across 15 bases. The V and J ends lost 6 bases and 7 bases, in that order; junction bases with no gene match: 4. The CDR3 has 15 amino acids. CDR1 is SNHLY and CDR2 is FYNNEI in the germline V gene. In nucleotides, the CDR3 is TGTGCCAGCAGGGACGGACTAGCGGGAGGGAATGAGCAGTTCTTC. Its translation: CASRDGLAGGNEQFF.

This clone was detected only a few times. The rearrangement links TRBV2 to TRBJ2-2, with D uncertain. Trimming removed 6 bases from V and 5 bases from J, with 10 bases in between. The length of the CDR3 is 13 residues. Germline CDR1 SNHLY, CDR2 FYNNEI. The CDR3 nucleotides are TGTGCCAGCAGCGTATATGGGACCGGGGAGCTGTTTTTT. Protein sequence: CASSVYGTGELFF.

In its sample, this clone was seen a few times. The chain couples TRBV18 to TRBJ2-3; the D is unclear. Trimming took off 1 base at V and 6 bases at J, with 11 bases between the two ends. CDR1 KGHSH and CDR2 LQKENI come from the germline V gene. CDR3 length equals 14 residues. The CDR3 bases are TGTGCCAGCTCACCACGAGGTCAGCCTGATACGCAGTATTTT. It is translated as CASSPRGQPDTQYF. The full variable domain, completed using reference TRBV18 and TRBJ2-3, is NAGVMQNPRHLVRRRGQEARLRCSPMKGHSHVYWYRQLPEEGLKFMVYLQKENIIDESGMPKERFSAEFPKEGPSILRIQQVVRGDSAAYFCASSPRGQPDTQYFGPGTRLTVL.

Note on this clone: The sample contains more than one DNA sequence encoding this CDR3. The chain joins TRBV15 to TRBJ2-7; 7 nucleotides match TRBD2. CDR1 LNHNV and CDR2 YYDKDF come from the germline V gene (reference sequence). V lost 0 bases and J lost 6; bases outside the gene matches: 2. This CDR3 spans 13 amino acids. The CDR3 sequence is CATSRDTGGEQYF. The CDR3 DNA reads TGTGCCACCAGCAGAGATACGGGGGGCGAGCAGTACTTC.

This chain joins TRBV10-3 and TRBJ2-1; 7 bases match TRBD2. The length of the CDR3 is 13 residues. With 11 bases clipped from V and 4 bases from J, the junction kept 8 bases outside the gene matches. The germline CDR1 and CDR2 sequences are ENHRY and SYGVKD. CDR3 in amino acids: CAVLAEGYNEQFF. For the CDR3, the DNA is TGTGCCGTCCTAGCGGAGGGGTACAATGAGCAGTTCTTC.

This clone was detected many times. The sample contains more than one DNA sequence encoding this CDR3. The chain carries TRBV10-3 and TRBJ2-3; D is ambiguous. From germline, CDR1 is ENHRY and CDR2 SYGVKD. V gave up 2 bases and J gave up 1 base, with 4 bases separating them. The CDR3 runs 13 residues. The CDR3 nucleotides are TGTGCCATCAGTGAGCTCGGCACAGATACGCAGTATTTT. This gives the protein CAISELGTDTQYF.

The genes are TRBV2 and TRBJ2-7; TRBD1 or TRBD2 may be the D gene (5 bases each). V was clipped by 4 bases and J by 5 bases, with 9 bases between them. Germline loops: CDR1 SNHLY, CDR2 FYNNEI. The CDR3 has 12 residues. The CDR3 DNA is TGTGCCAGCAGTGCCAGGGAGAACGAGCAGTACTTC. Translated, it gives CASSARENEQYF.

This clone was counted a few times. J is TRBJ2-5 and V is TRBV6-1; 8 nucleotides line up with TRBD2. Germline CDR1 reads MNHNS; CDR2 reads SASEGT. The J segment lost 4 bases and the V segment lost 2 bases, leaving 9 bases of the junction unmatched. This CDR3 is built from 16 residues. CDR3 sequence (DNA): TGTGCCAGCAGTGAAAGGGGCCTAGCGGGTAGAGAGACCCAGTACTTC. Translated, it gives CASSERGLAGRETQYF.

There are a few counts of this clone. V usage is TRBV5-4 and J usage is TRBJ2-7, with unresolved D. Between the trimmed V and J ends, which lost 4 bases and 1 base, there was a span of 6 bases. CDR1 and CDR2 from the germline V gene are SGHNT and YYREEE (reference sequence). The CDR3 has 12 amino acids. The chain's CDR3 is CASSGTSYEQYF. In DNA form, the CDR3 reads TGTGCCAGCAGCGGAACTTCCTACGAGCAGTACTTC.

The rearrangement links TRBV15 to TRBJ2-2; 8 bases fit TRBD1. Germline CDR1 reads LNHNV; CDR2 reads YYDKDF (reference sequence). The CDR3 loop spans 15 amino acids. V was clipped by 4 bases and J by 5 bases; unmatched bases: 6. CDR3 protein: CATSNRDRQTGELFF. For the CDR3, the DNA is TGTGCCACCAGCAACCGGGACAGGCAAACCGGGGAGCTGTTTTTT.

This clone was found a few times. The rearrangement links TRBV2 to TRBJ2-7; maybe TRBD1 (5 bases). The ends were cut back, 0 bases at V and 4 bases at J, with 10 bases in the middle. Germline CDR1 reads SNHLY; CDR2 reads FYNNEI. This CDR3 comprises 14 residues. This CDR3 reads CASSEAHRWYEQYF. CDR3 nucleotides: TGTGCCAGCAGTGAAGCTCACAGGTGGTACGAGCAGTACTTC.

There are a few counts of this clone. This could be a read error, since a much larger clone is one nucleotide away. The chain combines TRBV27 with TRBJ2-7; 7 bases are a match to TRBD2. Germline lookup yields CDR1 MNHEY and CDR2 SMNVEV (reference sequence). V shed 3 bases, J shed 4 bases, and the junction held 0 bases outside the gene matches. There are 12 residues in the CDR3. For the CDR3, the DNA is TGTGCCAGCAGTTTGGGGGGGTACGAGCAGTACTTC. The encoded protein is CASSLGGYEQYF.

In this sample, this clone turned up a few times. The CDR3 nucleotides read TGTGCCAGCAGCCCGACTGGGGGTTCGTTCAATGAGCAGTTCTTC. It is translated as CASSPTGGSFNEQFF. This chain links TRBV6-4 with TRBJ2-1; D is possibly TRBD1 or TRBD2 (5 bases each). Between the trimmed V and J ends, which lost 6 bases and 6 bases, there was a span of 18 bases. CDR3 size: 15 residues. Germline lookup yields CDR1 MRHNA and CDR2 SNTAGT.

The gene calls are TRBV7-2 and TRBJ2-5, with D perhaps being TRBD1 or TRBD2 (6 bases each). Germline V CDR1 and CDR2: SGHTA, FQGNSA. The CDR3 consists of 12 residues. The V end lost 5 bases, the J end lost 9 bases, and 13 bases lay between the germline ends. The CDR3 loop reads CASSQEEGAQYF. CDR3 nucleotide sequence: TGTGCCAGCAGCCAGGAGGAGGGGGCCCAGTACTTC.

This clone has only a few counts. The chain employs TRBV4-1 and TRBJ2-7, with D uncertain. CDR1 MGHRA and CDR2 YSYEKL come from the germline V gene. The CDR3 extends over 14 amino acids. V dropped 0 bases and J dropped 3 bases, with 9 bases sitting between them. In DNA form, the CDR3 reads TGCGCCAGCAGCCAAGATCGGGTCGGCTACGAGCAGTACTTC. Translating it yields CASSQDRVGYEQYF.

The V gene is TRBV5-1, the J gene TRBJ2-5; D uncertain. The ends were cut back, 3 bases at V and 0 bases at J, with 3 bases in the middle. This CDR3 is 12 amino acids long. Germline lookup yields CDR1 SGHRS and CDR2 YFSETQ. The CDR3 nucleotides read TGCGCCAGCAGCTCCTACCAAGAGACCCAGTACTTC. Encoded protein: CASSSYQETQYF.

This clone has a count of ten or more. The CDR3 spells CASSYRELPTF. The CDR3 coding sequence is TGTGCCAGCAGCTATCGGGAGCTACCCACCTTC. The rearrangement uses TRBV7-9 and TRBJ1-2; D is unresolved. V lost 4 bases and J lost 13, with 13 bases in between. CDR1 is SEHNR and CDR2 is FQNEAQ in the germline V gene (reference sequence). The CDR3 totals 11 residues.

This clone was recorded a few times. The rearrangement joins TRBV9 to TRBJ2-2; D unclear. V dropped 0 bases and J dropped 4 bases, with 4 bases sitting between them. CDR3 length: 13 amino acids. Germline CDR1 is SGDLS and CDR2 is YYNGEE. CDR3 bases: TGTGCCAGCAGCGTAGCGAGCACCGGGGAGCTGTTTTTT. It is translated as CASSVASTGELFF.